These 24 T cell receptor beta chains originate from one sample sequenced in a study of T cell repertoires in cytomegalovirus infection. TCRdb re-derived calls from the reads in MiXCR, one entry per CDR3 protein. The sample lists about 260,000 distinct CDR3 sequences, roughly an eighth occurring once. Sequencing was performed on PBMCs. The source of these receptors is a human donor in good health (CMV status not recorded). Some clones in this sample may be carry-over from other donors' samples.

In this sample, this clonotype turned up many times. The chain uses TRBV7-9 and TRBJ2-3; D remains unclear. The CDR3 runs to 12 residues. Germline V lookup: CDR1 SEHNR, CDR2 FQNEAQ (reference sequence). V was cut by 5 bases and J by 7 bases, with 10 bases left in between. In DNA, the CDR3 is TGTGCCAGCAGCCCTGTGATAAATACGCAGTATTTT. Protein: CASSPVINTQYF.

In its sample, this clonotype was seen many times. The V gene is TRBV7-9, the J gene TRBJ2-6, with 9 bases aligning to TRBD1. The germline CDR1 and CDR2 sequences are SEHNR and FQNEAQ (reference sequence). The trim removed 5 bases at V and 14 bases at J, leaving 7 bases unmatched. The CDR3 length is 13 residues. The CDR3 DNA reads TGTGCCAGCAGCGCGTCGGGACAGGGAATCCTGACTTTC. It translates to CASSASGQGILTF.

This clonotype was detected only a few times. This rearrangement joins TRBV7-9 to TRBJ1-6, with 7 nucleotides matching TRBD1. Germline trimming cut 6 bases from V and 8 bases from J; bases unmatched to any gene: 10. The CDR3 loop spans 15 amino acids. Germline values: CDR1 SEHNR, CDR2 FQNEAQ (reference sequence). CDR3 sequence reads: CASSGGGGQDSPLHF. As DNA, the CDR3 is TGTGCCAGCAGTGGAGGGGGTGGACAGGATTCACCCCTCCACTTT.

Many counts were recorded for this clonotype. V is TRBV28 and J is TRBJ2-3; D is perhaps TRBD1 (6 bases). The germline V gene encodes CDR1 MDHEN and CDR2 SYDVKM. V lost 7 bases, J lost 0 bases, and 14 bases lay in between. This CDR3 region has 15 residues. The DNA for the CDR3 is TGTGCCAGCAATGCGAGGGGGTTGAGCACAGATACGCAGTATTTT. It specifies CASNARGLSTDTQYF.

This clonotype was picked up a small number of times. The chain combines TRBV5-1 with TRBJ2-1; 7 bases align to TRBD2. The CDR3 is 15 residues long. The trim removed 1 base at V and 7 bases at J, leaving 8 bases unmatched. In germline, CDR1 is SGHRS, CDR2 YFSETQ. CDR3: CASSLLRGRVNEQFF. Written as DNA, the CDR3 is TGCGCCAGCAGCTTGCTCCGCGGGAGAGTAAATGAGCAGTTCTTC.

This clonotype was picked up a small number of times. The V call is TRBV29-1, the J call TRBJ2-7, with D possibly called TRBD1 or TRBD2 (5 bases each). This CDR3 region has 12 residues. V lost 2 bases and J lost 7, with 12 bases in between. Germline assignment: CDR1 SQVTM and CDR2 ANQGSEA. The CDR3, as DNA: TGCAGCGTTGAATCGGGGACCCTGGAGCAGTACTTC. This gives the protein CSVESGTLEQYF.

The chain links TRBV15 to TRBJ2-2; D uncertain. Germline V gives CDR1 LNHNV, CDR2 YYDKDF (reference sequence). The CDR3 spans 15 residues. Trimming left V 0 bases short and J 5 bases short, with 10 bases between. The CDR3 DNA sequence: TGTGCCACCAGCAGAGATCTACCGGAAACCGGGGAGCTGTTTTTT. Translated, it gives CATSRDLPETGELFF.

The rearrangement uses TRBV14 and TRBJ1-1; weak D call: TRBD1 (5 bases). V lost 4 bases and J 5 bases, leaving 14 bases between the germline ends. Germline lookup yields CDR1 SGHDN and CDR2 FVKESK. The CDR3 is 14 amino acids. Here the CDR3 reads CASSPIRERTEAFF. DNA for the CDR3: TGTGCCAGCAGCCCTATCAGGGAGAGGACTGAAGCTTTCTTT.

This clonotype turned up a few times. The gene calls are TRBV29-1 and TRBJ2-7, with 12 nucleotides matching TRBD2. The CDR3 length is 13 residues. Germline V CDR1 and CDR2: SQVTM, ANQGSEA. V was clipped by 3 bases and J by 7 bases; unmatched bases: 4. The CDR3 reads CSVEGLAGNEQYF. In DNA, the CDR3 is TGCAGCGTTGAGGGACTAGCGGGCAATGAGCAGTACTTC.

A few counts support this clonotype. The V and J genes are TRBV5-4 and TRBJ2-3, with 7 bases that match TRBD2. Germline CDR1 reads SGHNT; CDR2 reads YYREEE (reference sequence). V dropped 0 bases and J dropped 4; count of bases not matched to a gene: 2. The length of the CDR3 is 14 residues. The CDR3 here is CASSLGLAPDTQYF. The CDR3 DNA reads TGTGCCAGCAGCTTGGGACTAGCTCCAGATACGCAGTATTTT.

The sample holds many counts of this clonotype. The DNA of the CDR3 is TGTGCCAGCAATAGGGGGACGGGCTATGGCTACACCTTC. This gives the protein CASNRGTGYGYTF. This chain connects TRBV7-9 to TRBJ1-2, with TRBD1 as a possible D gene (6 bases). Germline values: CDR1 SEHNR, CDR2 FQNEAQ (reference sequence). CDR3 length equals 13 residues. V was clipped by 7 bases and J by 4 bases, with 13 bases between them.

This clonotype was picked up many times. The V and J genes are TRBV7-6 and TRBJ2-7; D gene ambiguous. Per the germline V gene, CDR1 is SGHVS and CDR2 is FNYEAQ. This CDR3 is 13 amino acids long. V gave up 2 bases and J gave up 2 bases, with 7 bases separating them. For the CDR3, the DNA is TGTGCCAGCAGCTTATCAGGAGCCTACGAGCAGTACTTC. Residues: CASSLSGAYEQYF.

The chain recombines TRBV12-3 or TRBV12-4 with TRBJ1-4; D may be TRBD1 (6 bases). This CDR3 region has 16 residues. V lost 6 bases, J lost 7 bases, and 21 bases lay in between. The CDR3 reads CASSPQGTVPSEKLFF. CDR3 bases: TGTGCCAGCAGCCCACAGGGTACGGTTCCGAGTGAAAAACTGTTTTTT.

This clonotype has ten or more counts. This chain connects TRBV12-3 or TRBV12-4 to TRBJ2-7; maybe TRBD2 (5 bases). The CDR3 is made up of 12 amino acids. Trimming pared 6 bases from V and 5 bases from J, leaving 11 bases between. DNA of the CDR3: TGTGCCAGCAGCACTAGGCGGAACGAGCAGTACTTC. Protein: CASSTRRNEQYF.

There are many counts of this clonotype. The gene calls are TRBV12-3 or TRBV12-4 and TRBJ1-5; D uncertain. V was shortened by 11 bases and J by 0 bases, with 8 bases between the two germline ends. The CDR3 contains 12 residues. The chain's CDR3 is CAGGYSNQPQHF. The DNA for the CDR3 is TGTGCCGGCGGGTATAGCAATCAGCCCCAGCATTTT.

In this sample, this clonotype turned up many times. The chain uses TRBV10-3 and TRBJ1-6; D not certain. The CDR3 has 11 amino acids. Trimming took off 3 bases at V and 9 bases at J, with 3 bases between the two ends. The germline V gene has CDR1 ENHRY and CDR2 SYGVKD. Here the CDR3 reads CAISDGSPLHF. The CDR3 DNA reads TGTGCCATCAGTGACGGTTCACCCCTCCACTTT.

This clonotype was recorded at least ten times. Mismatch with germline at one junction end may stem from a read error. V is TRBV7-2 and J is TRBJ2-7; 11 bases match TRBD2. The germline gives CDR1 SGHTA, CDR2 FQGNSA. The CDR3 is 12 amino acids. DNA for the CDR3: TGTGCCAGCAGCATCGGGACTAGCGGTCCGCACTTC. The encoded protein is CASSIGTSGPHF.

This clonotype showed up just a few times. The chain recombines TRBV18 with TRBJ2-1, with TRBD2 matching 7 bases. Germline assignment: CDR1 KGHSH and CDR2 LQKENI. J gave up 5 bases and V 0 bases, and 1 base lay outside the gene matches. The CDR3 extends over 14 amino acids. CDR3 nucleotide sequence: TGTGCCAGCTCACCACCGGCGGGGGACAATGAGCAGTTCTTC. Translation gives CASSPPAGDNEQFF.

This clonotype was seen at least ten times. CDR3 region: CASSLGDSLYGYTF. In DNA, the CDR3 is TGTGCCAGCAGCTTAGGGGACAGCCTCTATGGCTACACCTTC. The chain joins TRBV7-8 to TRBJ1-2, with 7 bases that match TRBD1. The CDR3 spans 14 residues. Trimming cost V 1 base and J 4 bases; bases outside gene matches: 3. Germline V gene sequence: CDR1 SGHVS, CDR2 FQNEAQ.

The genes are TRBV7-2 and TRBJ2-5; 8 nucleotides match TRBD2. CDR1 SGHTA and CDR2 FQGNSA come from the germline V gene. This CDR3 has 14 residues. V gave up 10 bases and J gave up 0 bases; unmatched junction bases: 7. The CDR3 DNA sequence: TGTGCCACCTCCCCGGGGGGGTACCAAGAGACCCAGTACTTC. It translates to CATSPGGYQETQYF. Based on the CDR3 plus reference TRBV7-2 and TRBJ2-5, the full variable domain is GAGVSQSPSNKVTEKGKDVELRCDPISGHTALYWYRQSLGQGLEFLIYFQGNSAPDKSGLPSDRFSAERTGGSVSTLTIQRTQQEDSAVYLCATSPGGYQETQYFGPGTRLLVL.

The table lists this clonotype with a few counts. The chain links TRBV25-1 to TRBJ2-7, with 7 bases lining up with TRBD1. V trimming: 2 bases; J trimming: 3 bases; junction bases outside the gene matches: 7. CDR1 is MGHDK, CDR2 SYGVNS, per germline. The CDR3 is made up of 15 amino acids. In DNA form, the CDR3 reads TGTGCCAGCAGTGAACCGGGACAGCGTGGCTACGAGCAGTACTTC. It yields the protein CASSEPGQRGYEQYF.

This sequence joins TRBV7-9 and TRBJ2-2, with TRBD2 matching 8 bases. The CDR3 runs to 10 residues. Germline V gene data show CDR1 as SEHNR and CDR2 as FQNEAQ (reference sequence). For the CDR3, the DNA is TGTGCAGCGGGGGACGGGGAGCTGTTTTTT. This translates into CAAGDGELFF.

DNA of the CDR3: TGCAGCGTTGTTTTCGACCCTCCGAGGACTGAAGCTTTCTTT. Amino acids: CSVVFDPPRTEAFF. The chain combines TRBV29-1 with TRBJ1-1; D is undetermined. V shed 4 bases and J shed 5 bases, with 17 bases lying between them. There are 14 residues in the CDR3. Germline assignment: CDR1 SQVTM and CDR2 ANQGSEA.

This clonotype was seen more than once but under ten times. The chain combines TRBV2 with TRBJ1-4; D possibly corresponds to TRBD1 (5 bases). The V end lost 10 bases, the J end lost 5 bases, and 14 bases lay between the germline ends. This CDR3 contains 13 residues. Germline assignment: CDR1 SNHLY and CDR2 FYNNEI. The CDR3 nucleotides are TGTGCCACCACCGGGACTGAGAATGAAAAACTGTTTTTT. It codes for CATTGTENEKLFF.